The clone carrying this T cell receptor (beta chain) was observed a single time. The antigen remains unidentified. This entry comes from a study of shared clonotypes between healthy human individuals. As for the study in general: Donors had three CD4 naive, three CD4 memory, two CD8 naive and one CD8 memory plate apiece. General study points: On the whole, naive subsets had larger estimated richness than memory subsets had. Some clonotypes were shared by all four sorted-subset donors, while others were not shared. The non-shared ones had lower generation probabilities than the shared ones.

Germline V gene data show CDR1 as SGHAT and CDR2 as FQNNGV. This CDR3 spans 14 amino acids. V gave up 4 bases and J gave up 3 bases; unmatched junction bases: 2. Assay execution proceeded at the deep level. TCRdb's copy holds only in-frame clones and misses some; the assay was immunoSEQ multiplex PCR. The sample contains about 690,000 clones, about 90% of which appear only once. This TCR came from a man aged 18 to 29 in good health. Some clones in this sample may be carry-over from other donors' samples. Sequencing input: memory CD8+ T cells from PBMCs. Subset: CD45RO+ cells pooled with CCR7-negative TemRA cells. This chain links TRBV11-2 with TRBJ2-7; 11 positions agree with TRBD2. CDR3 in amino acids: CASSYLAGGYEQYF. The DNA of the CDR3 is TGTGCCAGCAGCTATCTAGCGGGAGGCTACGAGCAGTACTTC.